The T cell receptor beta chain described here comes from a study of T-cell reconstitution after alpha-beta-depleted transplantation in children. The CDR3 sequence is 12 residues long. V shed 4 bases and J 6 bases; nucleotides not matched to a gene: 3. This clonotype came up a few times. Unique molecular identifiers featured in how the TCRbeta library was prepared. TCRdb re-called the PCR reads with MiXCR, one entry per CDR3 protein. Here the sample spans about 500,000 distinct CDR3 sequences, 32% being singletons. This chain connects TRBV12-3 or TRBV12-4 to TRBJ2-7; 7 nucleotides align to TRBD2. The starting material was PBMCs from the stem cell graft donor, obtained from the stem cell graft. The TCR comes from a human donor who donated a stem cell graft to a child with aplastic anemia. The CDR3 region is CASSWTSGEQYF. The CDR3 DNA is TGTGCCAGCAGTTGGACTAGTGGCGAGCAGTACTTC.